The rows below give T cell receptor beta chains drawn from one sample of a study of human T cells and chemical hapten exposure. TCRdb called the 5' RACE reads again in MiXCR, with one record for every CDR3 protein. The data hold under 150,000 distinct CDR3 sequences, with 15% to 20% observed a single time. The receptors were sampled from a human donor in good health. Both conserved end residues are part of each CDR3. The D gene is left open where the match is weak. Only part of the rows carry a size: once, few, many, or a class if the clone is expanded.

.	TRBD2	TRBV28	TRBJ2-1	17	CASSHRTSGTLYNEQFF	TGTGCCAGCAGTCACCGGACTAGCGGAACACTTTACAATGAGCAGTTCTTC
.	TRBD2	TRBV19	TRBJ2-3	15	CASSLATGGSDTQYF	TGTGCCAGTAGTCTCGCTACGGGGGGTTCAGATACGCAGTATTTT
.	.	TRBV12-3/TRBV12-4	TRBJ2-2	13	CARSLSNTGELFF	TGTGCCAGAAGTTTATCGAACACCGGGGAGCTGTTTTTT
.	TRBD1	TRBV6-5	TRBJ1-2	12	CASRGQNYGYTF	TGTGCCAGCAGGGGACAGAACTATGGCTACACCTTC
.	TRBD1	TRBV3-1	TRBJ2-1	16	CASSPTPGQGLNEQFF	TGTGCCAGCAGCCCTACCCCGGGACAGGGCCTCAATGAGCAGTTCTTC
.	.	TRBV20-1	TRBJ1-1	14	CSARERQFYTEAFF	TGCAGTGCTAGAGAGAGGCAGTTTTACACTGAAGCTTTCTTT
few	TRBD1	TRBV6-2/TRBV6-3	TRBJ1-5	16	CASRSRDRGFNQPQHF	TGTGCCAGCAGATCCCGGGACAGGGGGTTCAATCAGCCCCAGCATTTT
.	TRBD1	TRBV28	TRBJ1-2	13	CASSTGQGSGYTF	TGTGCCAGCAGTACGGGACAGGGCAGCGGCTACACCTTC
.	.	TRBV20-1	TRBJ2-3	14	CSADRDWITDTQYF	TGCAGTGCTGACCGGGACTGGATCACAGATACGCAGTATTTT
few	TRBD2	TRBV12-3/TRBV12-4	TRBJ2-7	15	CASSRPGLAHYEQYF	TGTGCCAGCAGTCGACCGGGACTAGCGCACTACGAGCAGTACTTC
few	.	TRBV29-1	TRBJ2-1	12	CSVTQTMDEQFF	TGCAGCGTGACACAAACTATGGATGAGCAGTTCTTC
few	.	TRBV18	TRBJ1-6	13	CASSRKEDSPLHF	TGTGCCAGCTCACGCAAGGAGGACTCACCCCTCCACTTT
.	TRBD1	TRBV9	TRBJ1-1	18	CASSRNSLPGTGNTEAFF	TGTGCCAGCAGCCGAAATAGCCTCCCGGGGACAGGGAACACTGAAGCTTTCTTT
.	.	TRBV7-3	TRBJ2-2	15	CASSLYGRGTGELFF	TGTGCCAGCAGCTTATACGGCAGGGGCACCGGGGAGCTGTTTTTT
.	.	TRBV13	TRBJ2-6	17	CASSFQPQTPGANVLTF	TGTGCCAGCAGCTTCCAGCCTCAGACCCCTGGGGCCAACGTCCTGACTTTC
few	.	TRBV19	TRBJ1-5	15	CASSIGGPGYQPQHF	TGTGCCAGTAGTATAGGGGGCCCAGGCTACCAGCCCCAGCATTTT
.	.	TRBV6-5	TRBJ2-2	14	CASSFTDYTGELFF	TGTGCCAGCAGTTTTACGGATTACACCGGGGAGCTGTTTTTT
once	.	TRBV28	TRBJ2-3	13	CASRSVSTDTQYF	TGTGCCAGCAGGTCCGTGAGCACAGATACGCAGTATTTT
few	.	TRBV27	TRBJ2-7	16	CASSPGYGGKKYEQYF	TGTGCCAGCAGCCCTGGTTATGGGGGAAAGAAGTACGAGCAGTACTTC
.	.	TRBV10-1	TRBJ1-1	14	CASSESGRATEAFF	TGCGCCAGCAGTGAGTCAGGACGGGCCACTGAAGCTTTCTTT
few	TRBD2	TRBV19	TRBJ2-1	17	CASSIAGEGASYNEQFF	TGTGCCAGTAGTATAGCTGGGGAGGGAGCCTCCTACAATGAGCAGTTCTTC
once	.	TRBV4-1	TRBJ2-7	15	CASSQDRGRGGSQYF	TGCGCCAGCAGCCAAGATCGAGGGCGGGGCGGGTCTCAGTACTTC
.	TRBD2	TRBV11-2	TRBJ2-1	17	CASSLDQGLANYNEQFF	TGTGCCAGCAGCTTAGATCAGGGACTAGCGAACTACAATGAGCAGTTCTTC
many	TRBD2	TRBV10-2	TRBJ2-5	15	CATRGGQKYQETQYF	TGCGCCACCCGGGGGGGGCAGAAGTACCAAGAGACCCAGTACTTC
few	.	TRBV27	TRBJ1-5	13	CASRPNRDQPQHF	TGTGCCAGCAGACCTAACAGGGATCAGCCCCAGCATTTT
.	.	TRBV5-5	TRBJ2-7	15	CASSLRDWSSYEQYF	TGTGCCAGCAGCCTGAGGGACTGGAGCTCCTACGAGCAGTACTTC
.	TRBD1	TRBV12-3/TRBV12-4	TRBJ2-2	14	CAITRQGNTGELFF	TGTGCCATTACGAGACAGGGGAACACCGGGGAGCTGTTTTTT
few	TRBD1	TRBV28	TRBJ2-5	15	CASSLQGAVQETQYF	TGTGCCAGCAGTTTACAGGGGGCGGTTCAAGAGACCCAGTACTTC
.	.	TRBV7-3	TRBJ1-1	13	CASSWTVNTEAFF	TGTGCCAGCAGCTGGACAGTGAACACTGAAGCTTTCTTT
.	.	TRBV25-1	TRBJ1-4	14	CASSRPGDTEKLFF	TGTGCCAGCAGCCGCCCTGGGGATACTGAAAAACTGTTTTTT
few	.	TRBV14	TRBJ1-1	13	CASSPDLRTEAFF	TGTGCCAGCAGCCCCGATTTGCGCACTGAAGCTTTCTTT
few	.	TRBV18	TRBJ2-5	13	CASSPGQQETQYF	TGTGCCAGCTCACCTGGACAGCAAGAGACCCAGTACTTC
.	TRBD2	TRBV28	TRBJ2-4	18	CASSKGLAGALAKNIQYF	TGTGCCAGCAGTAAGGGACTAGCGGGAGCCCTAGCCAAAAACATTCAGTACTTC
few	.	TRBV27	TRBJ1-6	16	CASRKRGDHYNSPLHF	TGTGCCAGCAGGAAGAGGGGGGATCACTATAATTCACCCCTCCACTTT
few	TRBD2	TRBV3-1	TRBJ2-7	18	CASSHRRLAGGFEYEQYF	TGTGCCAGCAGCCACCGACGACTAGCGGGAGGTTTTGAGTACGAGCAGTACTTC
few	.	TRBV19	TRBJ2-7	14	CASSSGGFSYEQYF	TGTGCCAGTAGTTCCGGGGGATTCTCCTACGAGCAGTACTTC
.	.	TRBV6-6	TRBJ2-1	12	CASTLDGNEQFF	TGTGCCAGCACTCTGGACGGCAATGAGCAGTTCTTC
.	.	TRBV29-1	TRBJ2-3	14	CSVDEGNPGATQYF	TGCAGCGTAGATGAAGGAAATCCCGGGGCCACGCAGTATTTT
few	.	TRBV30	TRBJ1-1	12	CAWSGGPGEAFF	TGTGCCTGGAGTGGGGGCCCCGGTGAAGCTTTCTTT
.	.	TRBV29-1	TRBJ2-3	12	CSVEMGADTQYF	TGCAGCGTTGAGATGGGGGCAGATACGCAGTATTTT
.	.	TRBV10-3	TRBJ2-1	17	CAISESGQRASYNEQFF	TGTGCCATCAGTGAGTCGGGACAGCGGGCCTCCTACAATGAGCAGTTCTTC
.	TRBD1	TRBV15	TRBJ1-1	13	CATQGARNTEAFF	TGTGCCACCCAGGGGGCGAGGAACACTGAAGCTTTCTTT
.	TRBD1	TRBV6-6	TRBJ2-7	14	CASSWGQGPLSLAF	TGTGCCAGCAGCTGGGGACAGGGCCCTCTTTCGCTCGCTTTC
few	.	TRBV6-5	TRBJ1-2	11	CASSGTHGYTF	TGTGCCAGCAGTGGAACGCATGGCTACACCTTC
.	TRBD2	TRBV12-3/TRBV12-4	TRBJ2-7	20	CASSLRGELAGKYRLYEQYF	TGTGCCAGCAGTTTAAGGGGGGAACTAGCGGGAAAGTATAGGTTGTACGAGCAGTACTTC
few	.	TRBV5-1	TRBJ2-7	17	CASSLTWGTSNSYEQYF	TGCGCCAGCAGCTTAACGTGGGGGACTTCGAACTCCTACGAGCAGTACTTC
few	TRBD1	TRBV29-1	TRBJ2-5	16	CSVEEAGQGASSAQYF	TGCAGCGTTGAAGAGGCGGGACAGGGGGCATCCTCGGCCCAGTACTTC
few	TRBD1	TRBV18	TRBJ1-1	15	CASSPLNRGDTEAFF	TGTGCCAGCTCACCACTAAACAGGGGGGACACTGAAGCTTTCTTT
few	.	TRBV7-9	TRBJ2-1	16	CASSLVGGNTYNEQFF	TGTGCCAGCAGCTTAGTCGGGGGAAATACCTACAATGAGCAGTTCTTC
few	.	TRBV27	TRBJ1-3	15	CASSLHGKAGNTIYF	TGTGCCAGCAGTTTACATGGGAAAGCTGGAAACACCATATATTTT